One and the same sample provided the 15 T cell receptor beta chains below, sequenced in a study of T cell responses to AZD1222 COVID-19 vaccine. Profiling relied on immunoSEQ multiplex PCR, and the TCRdb table lists in-frame clones only, not all of them. Of 150,000 to 200,000 clones in the sample, just over 90% were seen once. The specimen comprised peripheral blood, sampled 28 days after the second AZD1222 dose. The origin of the receptors is an adult who received the AZD1222 COVID-19 vaccine.

The chain is built from TRBV9 and TRBJ2-1; no firm D call. The CDR3 runs 12 residues. Between the trimmed V and J ends, which lost 4 bases and 1 base, there was a span of 3 bases. Germline CDR1 is SGDLS and CDR2 is YYNGEE. The CDR3 sequence: CASSRSYNEQFF. The CDR3 DNA follows: TGTGCCAGCAGCCGTTCCTACAATGAGCAGTTCTTC. The full variable domain, its missing parts supplied by reference TRBV9 and TRBJ2-1, is DSGVTQTPKHLITATGQRVTLRCSPRSGDLSVYWYQQSLDQGLQFLIQYYNGEERAKGNILERFSAQQFPDLHSELNLSSLELGDSALYFCASSRSYNEQFFGPGTRLTVL.

The chain employs TRBV7-8 and TRBJ2-1; D remains unclear. The length of the CDR3 is 11 residues. Trimming cost V 1 base and J 8 bases, with 3 bases left between them. CDR1 and CDR2 (germline): SGHVS, FQNEAQ. Written as DNA, the CDR3 is TGTGCCAGCAGCTTAGTGTATGAGCAGTTCTTC. Residues: CASSLVYEQFF.

CDR3 region: CASSLTILQSYNEQFF. CDR3 DNA sequence: TGTGCCAGCAGCCTGACAATTTTACAATCCTACAATGAGCAGTTCTTC. The rearrangement uses TRBV5-6 and TRBJ2-1; the D is unclear. V lost 4 bases and J 1 base, leaving 15 bases between the germline ends. This CDR3 comprises 16 residues. Germline V lookup: CDR1 SGHDT, CDR2 YYEEEE.

The chain combines TRBV16 with TRBJ2-2; 7 positions match TRBD2. There are 15 residues in the CDR3. Germline V CDR1 and CDR2: KGHSY, FQNENV. Unmatched junction bases numbered 3, after V lost 4 bases and J lost 1 base. CDR3 sequence reads: CASSRSSGNTGELFF. CDR3 DNA: TGTGCCAGCAGCCGGTCTAGCGGGAACACCGGGGAGCTGTTTTTT.

The chain uses TRBV5-8 and TRBJ1-3; D remains unclear. The CDR3 consists of 17 residues. Trimming removed 4 bases from V and 0 bases from J, with 17 bases in between. Germline V gene sequence: CDR1 SGHTS, CDR2 YDEGEE. CDR3 amino acids: CASSRFGRVRSGNTIYF. CDR3 bases: TGTGCCAGCAGCCGGTTCGGTCGGGTTCGCTCTGGAAACACCATATATTTT.

This rearrangement joins TRBV7-8 to TRBJ1-1; D remains ambiguous. The CDR3 spans 12 residues. The germline V and J ends were trimmed by 1 base and 7 bases, with 7 bases remaining between them. The germline V gene has CDR1 SGHVS and CDR2 FQNEAQ. CDR3 DNA sequence: TGTGCCAGCAGCTTAGAGGGCGTTGAAGCTTTCTTT. It specifies CASSLEGVEAFF.

The CDR3 region has the DNA TGTGCCAGCAGCTTAAGGGGCAGAGAGGAGACCCAGTACTTC. This translates into CASSLRGREETQYF. The chain links TRBV7-3 to TRBJ2-5; the D gene is possibly TRBD1 (5 bases). Germline loops: CDR1 SGHTA, CDR2 FQGTGA. The CDR3 consists of 14 residues. Trimming took off 1 base at V and 5 bases at J, with 11 bases between the two ends.

The V gene is TRBV7-2, the J gene TRBJ1-2; TRBD1 matches 7 bases. The CDR3 is 13 amino acids. V lost 4 bases and J lost 8; bases outside the gene matches: 7. The germline CDR1 and CDR2 sequences are SGHTA and FQGNSA. The CDR3 region is CASSYRQGTGYTF. CDR3 DNA sequence: TGTGCCAGCAGCTACAGACAGGGCACAGGCTACACCTTC.

The V gene is TRBV9, the J gene TRBJ2-7; maybe TRBD1 (6 bases). The CDR3 is made up of 14 amino acids. CDR1 is SGDLS and CDR2 is YYNGEE in the germline V gene. Trimming took off 6 bases at V and 2 bases at J, with 15 bases between the two ends. CDR3 in amino acids: CASTRGQTTYEQYF. The CDR3 DNA reads TGTGCCAGCACCCGAGGACAGACAACCTACGAGCAGTACTTC. The entire variable domain, with the rest obtained from reference TRBV9 and TRBJ2-7, is as follows: DSGVTQTPKHLITATGQRVTLRCSPRSGDLSVYWYQQSLDQGLQFLIQYYNGEERAKGNILERFSAQQFPDLHSELNLSSLELGDSALYFCASTRGQTTYEQYFGPGTRLTVT.

The CDR3 is CASSLDFLGRGPGTDTQYF. In DNA, the CDR3 is TGTGCCAGCAGCTTGGATTTCTTGGGCAGGGGGCCCGGCACAGATACGCAGTATTTT. The chain uses TRBV5-4 and TRBJ2-3; 8 nucleotides match TRBD1. The CDR3 consists of 19 residues. Germline trimming cut 0 bases from V and 1 base from J; bases unmatched to any gene: 13. CDR1 SGHNT and CDR2 YYREEE come from the germline V gene (reference sequence).

This clone was recorded only once. The chain uses TRBV7-2 and TRBJ1-5; D gene uncertain. Trimming removed 3 bases from V and 0 bases from J, with 15 bases in between. Germline V gene sequence: CDR1 SGHTA, CDR2 FQGNSA. The CDR3 runs 17 residues. The CDR3 sequence: CASSFRGRNYSNQPQHF. The CDR3 coding sequence is TGTGCCAGCAGCTTCCGTGGCAGAAATTATAGCAATCAGCCCCAGCATTTT. Based on the CDR3 plus reference TRBV7-2 and TRBJ1-5, the full variable domain is GAGVSQSPSNKVTEKGKDVELRCDPISGHTALYWYRQSLGQGLEFLIYFQGNSAPDKSGLPSDRFSAERTGGSVSTLTIQRTQQEDSAVYLCASSFRGRNYSNQPQHFGDGTRLSIL.

The rearrangement uses TRBV5-6 and TRBJ2-7; 10 bases align to TRBD1. Germline V gives CDR1 SGHDT, CDR2 YYEEEE. The V and J ends lost 4 bases and 4 bases, in that order; junction bases with no gene match: 5. The CDR3 spans 14 residues. CDR3 in DNA: TGTGCCAGCAGCCGAAGGACAGGGGGATACGAGCAGTACTTC. This encodes CASSRRTGGYEQYF.

J is TRBJ1-2 and V is TRBV5-6; 7 nucleotides agree with TRBD1. The CDR3 spans 18 residues. V lost 0 bases and J lost 4; bases outside the gene matches: 15. Germline-derived CDR1 and CDR2 are SGHDT and YYEEEE. The CDR3 region is CASSLGPPGTASTYGYTF. CDR3 DNA sequence: TGTGCCAGCAGCTTGGGTCCCCCAGGGACAGCGTCTACCTATGGCTACACCTTC.

This clone was counted once. This chain links TRBV18 with TRBJ2-1, with 7 bases lining up with TRBD2. The V gene end was trimmed by 1 base and the J gene end by 3 bases; junction bases not matched to a gene: 3. In germline, CDR1 is KGHSH, CDR2 LQKENI. The CDR3 has 15 amino acids. This CDR3 is CASSPLAGDYNEQFF. DNA of the CDR3: TGTGCCAGCTCACCACTGGCGGGGGACTACAATGAGCAGTTCTTC.

This clone showed up just once. The rearrangement links TRBV27 to TRBJ1-5; TRBD1 aligns across 7 bases. V shed 8 bases and J 4 bases; nucleotides not matched to a gene: 5. Germline V gene data show CDR1 as MNHEY and CDR2 as SMNVEV (reference sequence). The CDR3 consists of 13 residues. CDR3 DNA: TGTGCCAGCGGGACAGCCTTAAATCAGCCCCAGCATTTT. It specifies CASGTALNQPQHF.